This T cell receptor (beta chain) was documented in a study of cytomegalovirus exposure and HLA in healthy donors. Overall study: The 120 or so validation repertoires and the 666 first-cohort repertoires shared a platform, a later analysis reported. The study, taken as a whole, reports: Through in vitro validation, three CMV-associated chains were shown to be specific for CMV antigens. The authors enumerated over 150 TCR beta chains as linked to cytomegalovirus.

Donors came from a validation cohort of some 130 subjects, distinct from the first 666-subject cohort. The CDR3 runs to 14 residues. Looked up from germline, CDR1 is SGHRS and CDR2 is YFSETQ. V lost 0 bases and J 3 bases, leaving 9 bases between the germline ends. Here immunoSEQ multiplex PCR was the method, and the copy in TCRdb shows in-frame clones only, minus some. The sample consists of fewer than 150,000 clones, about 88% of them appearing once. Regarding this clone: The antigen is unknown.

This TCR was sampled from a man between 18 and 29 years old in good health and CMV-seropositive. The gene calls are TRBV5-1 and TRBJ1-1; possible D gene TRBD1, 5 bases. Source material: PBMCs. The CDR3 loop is CASSLGGAYTEAFF. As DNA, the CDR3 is TGCGCCAGCAGCTTGGGGGGCGCCTACACTGAAGCTTTCTTT.